These 9 T cell receptor beta chains were all obtained from the same sample, sequenced in a study of blood T cells in healthy people across ages. A second roughly 6 to 11 cycle PCR used barcoded and J-beta primers. TCRdb recomputed calls from the 5' RACE reads with MiXCR, one row per CDR3 protein. The table shows about 800,000 distinct CDR3 sequences, with more than 20% occurring only once. This same sample was also part of a study on T cells of mothers and their children.

Sequenced: blood. Receptor source: a boy younger than 18 in good health.

This rearrangement joins TRBV10-3 to TRBJ2-4; D is perhaps TRBD1 (5 bases). Germline lookup yields CDR1 ENHRY and CDR2 SYGVKD. Trimming left V 2 bases short and J 1 base short, with 9 bases between. The CDR3 sequence is 15 residues long. The CDR3: CAISEGADAKNIQYF. CDR3 in DNA: TGTGCCATCAGTGAGGGGGCCGACGCCAAAAACATTCAGTACTTC.

There are a few counts of this clonotype. The V gene is TRBV7-3, the J gene TRBJ2-5; the match to TRBD1 covers 9 bases. From germline, CDR1 is SGHTA and CDR2 FQGTGA. The CDR3 length is 15 residues. V trimming: 5 bases; J trimming: 5 bases; junction bases outside the gene matches: 9. The CDR3 DNA reads as TGTGCCAGCAGCCCGGGACAGGGCTCGTGGGAGACCCAGTACTTC. Its protein is CASSPGQGSWETQYF.

There are a few counts of this clonotype. V and J are TRBV29-1 and TRBJ2-2; 7 positions match TRBD1. In germline, CDR1 is SQVTM, CDR2 ANQGSEA. This CDR3 has 15 amino acids. Germline trimming cut 5 bases from V and 8 bases from J; bases unmatched to any gene: 14. CDR3 in DNA: TGCAGCGTTCCGAGACAGGGATCTGATGCTGGGGAGCTGTTTTTT. Protein product: CSVPRQGSDAGELFF.

V gene TRBV6-5 combines with J gene TRBJ2-5; TRBD1 aligns across 7 bases. The CDR3 is 11 residues long. Germline CDR1 is MNHEY and CDR2 is SVGAGI. The J segment lost 8 bases and the V segment lost 8 bases, leaving 5 bases of the junction unmatched. The CDR3 region is CASVQGVTQYF. As DNA, the CDR3 is TGTGCCAGCGTCCAGGGGGTCACCCAGTACTTC.

The gene calls are TRBV20-1 and TRBJ2-5; no clear D. The germline CDR1 and CDR2 sequences are DFQATT and SNEGSKA (reference sequence). This CDR3 comprises 13 residues. With 7 bases removed from V and 4 bases from J, the gap between germline ends came to 16 bases. CDR3 in DNA: TGCAGTGTAAAGGGCATATATCCAGAGACCCAGTACTTC. Translated: CSVKGIYPETQYF.

The sample holds a few counts of this clonotype. The rearrangement uses TRBV29-1 and TRBJ2-1; 10 nucleotides line up with TRBD2. J lost 1 base, V lost 3 bases, and 6 bases had no gene match. The CDR3 spans 16 residues. From germline, CDR1 is SQVTM and CDR2 ANQGSEA. CDR3 loop: CSVEGLAGESYNEQFF. DNA of the CDR3: TGCAGCGTTGAGGGCCTAGCGGGAGAGTCCTACAATGAGCAGTTCTTC.

This chain connects TRBV25-1 to TRBJ1-1; D remains ambiguous. Deletions cut 1 base from V and 1 base from J, with 10 bases between. The germline gives CDR1 MGHDK, CDR2 SYGVNS. This CDR3 is built from 15 residues. The CDR3 bases are TGTGCCAGCAGTGAATCTTCGAGGGCGAACACTGAAGCTTTCTTT. Translated, it gives CASSESSRANTEAFF. Based on the CDR3 plus reference TRBV25-1 and TRBJ1-1, the full variable domain is EADIYQTPRYLVIGTGKKITLECSQTMGHDKMYWYQQDPGMELHLIHYSYGVNSTEKGDLSSESTVSRIRTEHFPLTLESARPSHTSQYLCASSESSRANTEAFFGQGTRLTVV.

V is TRBV28 and J is TRBJ1-2; 9 nucleotides line up with TRBD1. Germline V gene lookup returns CDR1 MDHEN and CDR2 SYDVKM. The CDR3 loop spans 16 amino acids. The ends lost 6 bases at V and 6 bases at J; junction bases unmatched: 14. CDR3 DNA: TGTGCCAGCAGCCCGGACAGGGGACCTGATAGCGATGGCTACACCTTC. This sequence encodes CASSPDRGPDSDGYTF.

This chain's CDR3 is CASSSEGGLGSNQPQHF. For the CDR3, the DNA is TGTGCCAGCAGCTCGGAAGGGGGTCTGGGGAGCAATCAGCCCCAGCATTTT. The chain combines TRBV7-9 with TRBJ1-5; D perhaps matches TRBD1 (6 bases). Germline CDR1 and CDR2: SEHNR and FQNEAQ (reference sequence). V lost 4 bases and J 1 base, leaving 17 bases between the germline ends. The CDR3 runs to 17 residues.